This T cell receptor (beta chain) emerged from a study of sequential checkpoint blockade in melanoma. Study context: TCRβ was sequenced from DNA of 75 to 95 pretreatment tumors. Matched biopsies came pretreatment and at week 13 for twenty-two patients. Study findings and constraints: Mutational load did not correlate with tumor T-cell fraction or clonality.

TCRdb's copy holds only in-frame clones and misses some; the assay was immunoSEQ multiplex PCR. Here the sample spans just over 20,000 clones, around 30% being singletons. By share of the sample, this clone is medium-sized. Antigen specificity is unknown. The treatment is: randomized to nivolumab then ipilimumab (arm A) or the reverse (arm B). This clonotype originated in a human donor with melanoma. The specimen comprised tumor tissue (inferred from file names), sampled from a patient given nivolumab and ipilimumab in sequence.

CDR3 sequence reads: CSGAVPISSGANVLTF. As DNA, the CDR3 is TGCAGCGGGGCGGTCCCGATAAGCTCTGGGGCCAACGTCCTGACTTTC. This chain links TRBV29-1 with TRBJ2-6; D remains ambiguous. Germline CDR1 reads SQVTM; CDR2 reads ANQGSEA. The V end lost 7 bases, the J end lost 0 bases, and 16 bases lay between the germline ends. This CDR3 has 16 amino acids.